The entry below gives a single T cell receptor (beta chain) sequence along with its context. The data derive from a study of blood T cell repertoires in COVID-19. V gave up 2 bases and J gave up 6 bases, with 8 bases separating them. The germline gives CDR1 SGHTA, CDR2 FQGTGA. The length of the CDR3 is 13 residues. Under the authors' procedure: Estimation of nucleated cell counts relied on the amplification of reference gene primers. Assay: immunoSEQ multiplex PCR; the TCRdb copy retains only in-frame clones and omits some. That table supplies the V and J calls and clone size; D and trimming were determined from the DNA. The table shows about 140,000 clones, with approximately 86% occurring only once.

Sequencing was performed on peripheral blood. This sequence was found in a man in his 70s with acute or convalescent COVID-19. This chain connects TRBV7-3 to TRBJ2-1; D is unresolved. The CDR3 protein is CASSLGPINEQFF. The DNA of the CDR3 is TGTGCCAGCAGCTTAGGGCCCATCAATGAGCAGTTCTTC. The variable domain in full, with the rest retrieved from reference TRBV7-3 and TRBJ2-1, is GAGVSQTPSNKVTEKGKYVELRCDPISGHTALYWYRQSLGQGPEFLIYFQGTGAADDSGLPNDRFFAVRPEGSVSTLKIQRTERGDSAVYLCASSLGPINEQFFGPGTRLTVL.